The entry that follows covers one TCR beta chain sequence. The data are from a study of cytomegalovirus exposure and HLA in healthy donors. In the study overall: An earlier analysis found 95 million to 140 million unique TCR beta sequences from 150 million to 200 million T cells.

The CDR3 loop spans 17 amino acids. CDR1 and CDR2 (germline): LGHNT, FRNRAP. V shed 4 bases and J shed 4 bases, with 20 bases lying between them. The PCR made use of 60 Vbeta and 13 Jbeta primers. Generated by immunoSEQ multiplex PCR, the TCRdb table keeps only in-frame clones and is missing some. The data contain over 80,000 clones, 65% to 80% of them singletons. The chain joins TRBV12-5 to TRBJ1-3, with D perhaps matching TRBD1 (6 bases). This receptor was identified in a man in his sixties in good health and CMV-seropositive. Sequences were obtained from PBMCs. This CDR3 reads CASGSSSGATTGNTIYF. The CDR3 DNA sequence: TGTGCTAGTGGTTCCTCATCAGGGGCAACTACAGGAAACACCATATATTTT. Full variable domain (missing parts from reference TRBV12-5 and TRBJ1-3): DARVTQTPRHKVTEMGQEVTMRCQPILGHNTVFWYRQTMMQGLELLAYFRNRAPLDDSGMPKDRFSAEMPDATLATLKIQPSEPRDSAVYFCASGSSSGATTGNTIYFGEGSWLTVV.